This is a list of T cell receptor beta chains from one sample in a study of blood T cell repertoires in COVID-19. Assay: immunoSEQ multiplex PCR; the TCRdb copy retains only in-frame clones and omits some. The table has 230,000 or so clones, about 87% seen once; the top ten hold under 3%. The source material was PBMCs or T cells enriched from blood (not recorded which). These receptors all stem from a woman younger than 45 who had recovered from COVID-19. Both conserved end residues are part of each CDR3. Each record gives: CDR3 length, V gene, D gene, J gene, clone size, CDR3 DNA, CDR3 protein. The D gene is left open where the match is weak. For some rows the clone size is stated as once, few or many, or as a class when expanded; others skip it.

>15|TRBV6-4|NA|TRBJ1-6|NA
TGTGCCAGCAGTGACGGACAGCTCAATAATTCACCCCTCCACTTT
CASSDGQLNNSPLHF
>17|TRBV7-7|NA|TRBJ1-2|once
TGTGCCAGCAGCTTATGCGAGGACTTCAGGGGTCACTATGGCTACACCTTC
CASSLCEDFRGHYGYTF
>13|TRBV5-6|NA|TRBJ1-1|NA
TGTGCCAGCAGCAGGACTTCGAACACTGAAGCTTTCTTT
CASSRTSNTEAFF
>14|TRBV6-5|NA|TRBJ2-3|NA
TGTGCCAGCAGTTACGGGCAGGAGGAAGATACGCAGTATTTT
CASSYGQEEDTQYF
>13|TRBV7-9|NA|TRBJ1-3|NA
TGTGCCAGCAGCTTAACAGTCTTAAACACCATATATTTT
CASSLTVLNTIYF
>15|TRBV11-2|NA|TRBJ1-3|NA
TGTGCCAGCAGCTTATCAGGGTTCTTTGGAAACACCATATATTTT
CASSLSGFFGNTIYF
>13|TRBV7-8|TRBD2|TRBJ2-7|NA
TGTGCCAGCACTAGCGGGGGGGCCTACGAGCAGTACTTC
CASTSGGAYEQYF
>14|TRBV6-2/TRBV6-3|NA|TRBJ1-6|few
TGTGCCAGCAGTTCGGGGGGGAATAATTCACCCCTCCACTTT
CASSSGGNNSPLHF
>16|TRBV11-2|NA|TRBJ1-1|once
TGTGCCAGCAGCCCCCACGGTGGGGGGATGACCACTGAAGCTTTCTTT
CASSPHGGGMTTEAFF
>15|TRBV7-2|NA|TRBJ1-6|NA
TGTGCCAGCAGCTCGAGACGGGACACTATCTCACCCCTCCACTTT
CASSSRRDTISPLHF
>12|TRBV18|NA|TRBJ1-6|NA
TGTGCCAGCTCACAAGGGGATTCACCCCTCCACTTT
CASSQGDSPLHF
>11|TRBV2|TRBD1|TRBJ2-7|NA
TGTGCCAGCCGACAGGGCTACGAGCAGTACTTC
CASRQGYEQYF
>15|TRBV7-6|NA|TRBJ2-3|NA
TGTGCCAGCAGCGCAGAGGGAATAGCGGTAGATACGCAGTATTTT
CASSAEGIAVDTQYF
>14|TRBV6-1|NA|TRBJ2-6|once
TGTGCCAGCAGCCGGGACACCGGGGCCAACGTCCTGACTTTC
CASSRDTGANVLTF
>13|TRBV6-5|TRBD1|TRBJ1-1|NA
TGTGCCAGCAGTTCGGACAGGGACACTGAAGCTTTCTTT
CASSSDRDTEAFF
>14|TRBV7-9|TRBD2|TRBJ2-1|NA
TGTGCCAGCAGCTTTTGGCGGGGGGACAATGAGCAGTTCTTC
CASSFWRGDNEQFF
>16|TRBV5-6|NA|TRBJ2-3|NA
TGTGCCAGCAGCATATTCTCGGACAGTTCCTTGGATACGCAGTATTTT
CASSIFSDSSLDTQYF
>13|TRBV7-3|TRBD1|TRBJ2-7|NA
TGTGCCAGCAGCTGGACAGGGGGCGACGAGCAGTACTTC
CASSWTGGDEQYF
>15|TRBV5-4|TRBD1|TRBJ2-3|NA
TGTGCCAGCCACCGACAGGGCTGGGACACAGATACGCAGTATTTT
CASHRQGWDTDTQYF
>13|TRBV6-1|NA|TRBJ2-3|NA
TGTGCCAGCAGTGAACGGCGGCGAGATACGCAGTATTTT
CASSERRRDTQYF
>13|TRBV18|NA|TRBJ1-6|NA
TGTGCCAGCTCACCATCGGGAAACTCACCCCTCCACTTT
CASSPSGNSPLHF
>14|TRBV5-4|NA|TRBJ1-2|NA
TGTGCCAGCAGCCCCGCCTGGGGAGGGTATGGCTACACCTTC
CASSPAWGGYGYTF
>13|TRBV6-2/TRBV6-3|NA|TRBJ1-6|NA
TGTGCCAGCAGTTATACTGACAGCTCACCCCTCCACTTT
CASSYTDSSPLHF
>14|TRBV9|TRBD1|TRBJ1-1|NA
TGTGCCAGCAGCGTATCAGGGGGAATATCAGAAGCTTTCTTT
CASSVSGGISEAFF
>18|TRBV4-3|TRBD2|TRBJ2-3|NA
TGCGCCAGCAGCCAAGCCCGACTAGCCGGGGGGGCGGAAGATACGCAGTATTTT
CASSQARLAGGAEDTQYF
>15|TRBV6-5|NA|TRBJ2-2|NA
TGTGCCAGCAGTTACTCTAGCGGGAACACCGGGGAGCTGTTTTTT
CASSYSSGNTGELFF
>14|TRBV3-1/TRBV3-2|NA|TRBJ1-5|NA
TGTGCCAGCAGCCAAGGCAGGGTCAATCAGCCCCAGCATTTT
CASSQGRVNQPQHF
>16|TRBV10-3|TRBD1|TRBJ1-3|NA
TGTGCCATCAGTGAGCTGGGACAGCTCTCTGGAAACACCATATATTTT
CAISELGQLSGNTIYF
>12|TRBV7-2|NA|TRBJ2-1|NA
TGTGCCAGCAGCGTCTCCTACGATGAGCAGTTCTTC
CASSVSYDEQFF
>15|TRBV15|NA|TRBJ2-7|once
TGTGCCACCAGCAGAGATTTGGAGGTAACCTACGAGCAGTACTTC
CATSRDLEVTYEQYF
>15|TRBV28|TRBD1|TRBJ1-3|NA
TGTGCCAGCTCTCAGACAGGGGGGGCCTGGGACACCATATATTTT
CASSQTGGAWDTIYF
>11|TRBV4-2|NA|TRBJ1-1|NA
TGTGCCAGCAGCCAAGACAGGGGAGCTTTCTTT
CASSQDRGAFF
>14|TRBV6-5|TRBD1|TRBJ1-1|NA
TGTGCCAGCAGTACCACCAGGGGGCGGACTGAAGCTTTCTTT
CASSTTRGRTEAFF
>16|TRBV10-3|TRBD1|TRBJ1-5|NA
TGTGCCATCAGTGAGTCGAGCCAGGGGGCCGTTCAGCCCCAGCATTTT
CAISESSQGAVQPQHF
>17|TRBV9|NA|TRBJ2-5|NA
TGTGCCAGCAGCCCGAGAGGGCGGGGACAGAACCAAGAGACCCAGTACTTC
CASSPRGRGQNQETQYF
>15|TRBV7-6|NA|TRBJ1-1|NA
TGTGCCAGCAGCTTAGGTACCGGGGTGAACACTGAAGCTTTCTTT
CASSLGTGVNTEAFF
>16|TRBV7-3|NA|TRBJ2-5|NA
TGTGCCAGCAGCTTGTCGCCAAGGGGGAGACAAGAGACCCAGTACTTC
CASSLSPRGRQETQYF
>13|TRBV18|NA|TRBJ1-4|NA
TGTGCCAGCTCACCAGAGGCTAAGGGGAAACTGTTTTTT
CASSPEAKGKLFF
>16|TRBV7-6|TRBD1|TRBJ2-7|NA
TGTGCCAGCAGCGGATGGGGGACAGGGTATAGCTACGAGCAGTACTTC
CASSGWGTGYSYEQYF
>15|TRBV7-2|NA|TRBJ1-6|NA
TGTGCCAGCAGCTTAGTGTTTCAGGGCAATTCACCCCTCCACTTT
CASSLVFQGNSPLHF
>16|TRBV4-3|NA|TRBJ2-1|NA
TGCGCCAGCAGCCAAGATTTAGGCGGGGGCCACAATGAGCAGTTCTTC
CASSQDLGGGHNEQFF
>14|TRBV6-2/TRBV6-3|NA|TRBJ1-5|NA
TGTGCCAGCAGTTACGGGGCGCGGAATCAGCCCCAGCATTTT
CASSYGARNQPQHF
>17|TRBV21-1|NA|TRBJ1-3|NA
TGTGCCAGCAGCAAACCCGGGGGGGGAGGAACTGGAAACACCATATATTTT
CASSKPGGGGTGNTIYF
>15|TRBV14|TRBD1|TRBJ1-1|NA
TGTGCCAGCAGCCCCCGGACAGGGATGAACACTGAAGCTTTCTTT
CASSPRTGMNTEAFF
>13|TRBV18|NA|TRBJ2-5|once
TGTGCCAGCTCAACCACCCCCGGAGAGACCCAGTACTTC
CASSTTPGETQYF
>12|TRBV14|NA|TRBJ1-5|NA
TGTGCCAGCAGCTCAGGGATCCAGCCCCAGCATTTT
CASSSGIQPQHF
>13|TRBV9|TRBD1|TRBJ2-7|NA
TGTGCCAGCAGCCCGGGACAGTCCTACCAGCAGTACTTC
CASSPGQSYQQYF
>14|TRBV3-1/TRBV3-2|NA|TRBJ2-7|NA
TGTGCCAGCAGCCAATCTAACAGGGTCTACGAGCAGTACTTC
CASSQSNRVYEQYF
>13|TRBV6-4|NA|TRBJ1-6|NA
TGTGCCAGCAGTGACGAGATCTATTCACCCCTCCACTTT
CASSDEIYSPLHF
>16|TRBV7-8|NA|TRBJ1-1|NA
TGTGCCAGCAGCTACTCTAGTGGACACGCGAACACTGAAGCTTTCTTT
CASSYSSGHANTEAFF
>14|TRBV6-1|NA|TRBJ1-1|NA
TGTGCCAGCAGTGAAGGGGGGGTCGGCACTGAAGCTTTCTTT
CASSEGGVGTEAFF
>17|TRBV3-1/TRBV3-2|TRBD2|TRBJ2-3|NA
TGTGCCAGCAGCCAAAGAGTTCGGGGGGGCCGAACAGATACGCAGTATTTT
CASSQRVRGGRTDTQYF
>16|TRBV18|NA|TRBJ1-3|NA
TGTGCCAGCTCACCAAACGGGGGTCTCTCTGGAAACACCATATATTTT
CASSPNGGLSGNTIYF